This T cell receptor (beta chain) comes out of a study of resident and recirculating memory T cells in vitiligo (dated by TCRdb to about 2018). Some background on the complete study: For TCR beta sequencing, epidermis was obtained by shave biopsy from two lesional and two nonlesional sites, and PBMCs were also collected, from each of a few stable vitiligo patients. Without cell sorting, samples were homogenized immediately before genomic DNA was extracted using the Qiagen DNeasy Blood & Tissue Kit. Human TCR beta sequencing was used to test whether specific clones in lesional vitiligo skin differed from clones in nonlesional skin and blood.

To note about this clone: It lacks a known antigen. Per-nucleotide qualities are absent, and no much larger clonotype sits a single base away.

The immunoSEQ hsTCRB kit was used to amplify TCR beta chains from the genomic DNA. The immunoSEQ service ran the sequencing of the TCR beta libraries on an Illumina MiSeq instrument. Processing in the source paper ran as follows. Repertoire data were analyzed using the immunoSEQ Analyzer. Here the immuneACCESS table is served through TCRdb, limited to in-frame sequences with V and J called. Missing clones are a known gap in these copies; in checked studies unresolved V genes cover under half, and the rest lacks a known reason. V, J and clone size are those of that table, while D and trimming were read from the DNA. The sample yields 40,000 to 50,000 clones; about 93% were counted once. The ten most abundant clones make up about 4.5% of the sample. A patient's vitiligo counted as stable when the lesions had not changed at all during the previous 6 months. To qualify as stable, patients additionally needed to show no confetti depigmentation, which is a clinical sign of active vitiligo. Any patient who had received treatment in the previous three months was excluded. PBMCs were isolated from heparinized blood by Ficoll density gradient centrifugation and then flash-frozen.

The CDR3 numbers 15 residues from cysteine through phenylalanine. Here the CDR3 DNA is all that survives: 45 bases in frame from base 1. From a lookup of the germline V gene, CDR1 and CDR2 are LGHNA and YSLEER. V gives up 0 bases and J gives up 2 bases, and the segment between their germline ends measures 10 bases. Overall study outcomes, separate from this receptor: No unique dominant TCR clone was detected, and variation in clonality was observed among vitiligo lesions. Working out how much the T cell clones identified in the vitiligo lesions and the human Trm versus Tcm pools each contribute will require future mechanistic studies. Overlap and correlation analysis showed no significant repertoire overlap between biopsies except for each lesion with itself, even within a single patient. TCR sequences were not conserved across biopsy sites or patients, suggesting that different T cell clones infiltrate different lesions, described as private specificity.

The origin of this receptor is a male donor with vitiligo. This chain joins TRBV4-3 to TRBJ1-2; no D gene is confidently identified. Sequencing was performed on blood. The sequenced DNA is TGCGCCAGCAGCCAAGAACGGACGGGGAACTATGGCTACACCTTC. It translates as CASSQERTGNYGYTF.